This T cell receptor (beta chain) originates from a study of blood T cells in healthy people across ages. A J-beta primer mix and a sample-barcoded 5' primer were used in a second PCR of about 7 to 11 cycles. TCRdb re-analysed the 5' RACE reads in MiXCR, keeping a single row per CDR3 protein. The sample carries about 670,000 distinct CDR3 sequences, over 40% recorded once. This clonotype has more than one count but fewer than ten. The sequencing sample was made of blood. This receptor was identified in an elderly woman in good health.

This chain's CDR3 is CSAPGQARNTEAFF. CDR3 nucleotide sequence: TGCAGTGCACCCGGACAGGCCAGAAACACTGAAGCTTTCTTT. The J gene is TRBJ1-1, the V gene TRBV20-1, with 7 bases identical to TRBD1. V was pared by 6 bases and J by 2 bases, with 9 bases of the junction left unmatched. This CDR3 comprises 14 residues. Germline CDR1 and CDR2: DFQATT and SNEGSKA (reference sequence).